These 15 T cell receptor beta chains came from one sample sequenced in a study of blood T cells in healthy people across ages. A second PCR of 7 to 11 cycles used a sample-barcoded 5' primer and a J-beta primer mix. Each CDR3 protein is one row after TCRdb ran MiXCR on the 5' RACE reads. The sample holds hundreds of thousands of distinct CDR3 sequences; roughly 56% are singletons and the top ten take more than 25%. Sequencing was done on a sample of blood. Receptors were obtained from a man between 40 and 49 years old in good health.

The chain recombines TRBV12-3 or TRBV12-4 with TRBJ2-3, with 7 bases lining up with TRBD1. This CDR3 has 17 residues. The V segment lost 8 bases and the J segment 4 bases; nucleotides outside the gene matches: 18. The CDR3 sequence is CASRRPGQTGEADTQYF. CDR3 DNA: TGTGCCAGCCGGCGACCGGGACAGACTGGGGAAGCAGATACGCAGTATTTT.

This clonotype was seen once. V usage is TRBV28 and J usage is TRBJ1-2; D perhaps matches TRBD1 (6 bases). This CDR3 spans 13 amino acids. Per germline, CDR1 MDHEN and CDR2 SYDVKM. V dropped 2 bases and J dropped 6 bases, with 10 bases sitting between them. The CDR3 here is CASSLLGANGYTF. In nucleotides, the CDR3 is TGTGCCAGCAGTTTACTGGGGGCGAATGGCTACACCTTC.

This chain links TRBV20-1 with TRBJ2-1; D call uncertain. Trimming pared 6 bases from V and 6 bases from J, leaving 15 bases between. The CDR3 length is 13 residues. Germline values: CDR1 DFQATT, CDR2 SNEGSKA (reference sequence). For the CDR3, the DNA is TGCAGTGCGGCATCTACTCAAGGCAATGAGCAGTTCTTC. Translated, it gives CSAASTQGNEQFF.

The CDR3 DNA reads TGCAGTGCCAGTAAGATTGAGGGAGAGACCCAGTACTTC. Its translation: CSASKIEGETQYF. The rearrangement joins TRBV20-1 to TRBJ2-5; maybe TRBD2 (5 bases). V was clipped by 6 bases and J by 4 bases, with 15 bases between them. From germline, CDR1 is DFQATT and CDR2 SNEGSKA (reference sequence). The CDR3 spans 13 residues.

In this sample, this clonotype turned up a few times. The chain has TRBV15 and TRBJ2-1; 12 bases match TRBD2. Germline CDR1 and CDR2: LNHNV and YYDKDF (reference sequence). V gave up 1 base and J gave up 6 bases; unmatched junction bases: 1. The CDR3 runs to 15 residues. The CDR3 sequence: CATSRGLAGVNEQFF. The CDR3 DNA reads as TGTGCCACCAGCAGAGGACTAGCGGGAGTCAATGAGCAGTTCTTC.

The CDR3 bases are TGCAGCGTTGCGGGTACAGTGAACACTGAAGCTTTCTTT. Encoded protein: CSVAGTVNTEAFF. This chain joins TRBV29-1 and TRBJ1-1; D is ambiguous. V lost 4 bases, J lost 0 bases, and 9 bases lay in between. The CDR3 covers 13 residues. Germline V gives CDR1 SQVTM, CDR2 ANQGSEA.

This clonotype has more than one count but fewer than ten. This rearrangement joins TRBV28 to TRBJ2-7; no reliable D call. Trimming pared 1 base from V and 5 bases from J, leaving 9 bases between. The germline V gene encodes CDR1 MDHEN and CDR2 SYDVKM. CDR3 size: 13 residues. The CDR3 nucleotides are TGTGCCAGCAGTTTATTGGCAGAACACGAGCAGTACTTC. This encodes CASSLLAEHEQYF.

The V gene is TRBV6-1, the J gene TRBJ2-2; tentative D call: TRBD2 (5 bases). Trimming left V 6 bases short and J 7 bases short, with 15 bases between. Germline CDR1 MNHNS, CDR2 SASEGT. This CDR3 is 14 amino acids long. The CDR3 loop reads CASSLDLRGGELFF. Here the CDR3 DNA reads TGTGCCAGCAGCTTGGATCTACGGGGCGGGGAGCTGTTTTTT.

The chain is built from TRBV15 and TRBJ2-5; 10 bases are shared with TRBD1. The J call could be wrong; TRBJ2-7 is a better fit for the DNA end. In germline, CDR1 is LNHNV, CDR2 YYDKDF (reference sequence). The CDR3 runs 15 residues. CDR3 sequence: CATSRGTGQGYEQYF. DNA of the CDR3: TGTGCCACCAGCAGAGGGACGGGACAGGGGTACGAGCAGTACTTC.

The CDR3 sequence: CASSPLRETQFF. For the CDR3, the DNA is TGTGCCAGCAGTCCCTTGAGGGAGACCCAGTTCTTC. V and J are TRBV7-2 and TRBJ2-1; possibly TRBD2 for D (5 bases). The V gene lost 6 bases and the J gene lost 13 bases, with 16 bases spanning the gap. The germline V gene has CDR1 SGHTA and CDR2 FQGNSA. The CDR3 totals 12 residues.

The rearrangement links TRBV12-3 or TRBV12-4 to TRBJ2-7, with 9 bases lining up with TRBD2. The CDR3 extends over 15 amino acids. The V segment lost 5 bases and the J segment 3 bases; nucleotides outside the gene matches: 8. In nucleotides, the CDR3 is TGTGCCAGCAGTCCTGGGGGCGGGAGGGACTACGAGCAGTACTTC. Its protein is CASSPGGGRDYEQYF.

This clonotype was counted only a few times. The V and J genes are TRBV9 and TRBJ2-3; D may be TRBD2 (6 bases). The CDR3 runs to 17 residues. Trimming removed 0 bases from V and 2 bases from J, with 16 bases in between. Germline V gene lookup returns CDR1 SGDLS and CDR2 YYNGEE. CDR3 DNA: TGTGCCAGCAGCGTAGAGAAAGTAGCGGAGACCACAGATACGCAGTATTTT. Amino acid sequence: CASSVEKVAETTDTQYF.

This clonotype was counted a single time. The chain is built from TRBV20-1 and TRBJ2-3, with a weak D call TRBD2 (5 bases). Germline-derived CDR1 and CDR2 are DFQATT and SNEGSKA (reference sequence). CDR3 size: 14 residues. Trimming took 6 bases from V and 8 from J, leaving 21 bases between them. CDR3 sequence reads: CSARSLLVLGTQYF. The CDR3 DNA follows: TGCAGTGCCAGAAGCTTACTAGTTTTAGGTACGCAGTATTTT.

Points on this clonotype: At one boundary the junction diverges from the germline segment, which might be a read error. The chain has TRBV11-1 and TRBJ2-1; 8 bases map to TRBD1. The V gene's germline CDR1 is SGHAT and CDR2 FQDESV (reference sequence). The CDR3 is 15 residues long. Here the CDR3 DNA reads TGTGCCGGCAGCCACGTCGACAGGGGAAACAATGAGCAGTTCTTC. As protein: CAGSHVDRGNNEQFF.

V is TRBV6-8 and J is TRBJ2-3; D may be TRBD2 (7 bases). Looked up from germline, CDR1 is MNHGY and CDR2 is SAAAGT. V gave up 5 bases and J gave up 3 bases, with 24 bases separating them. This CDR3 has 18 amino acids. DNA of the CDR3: TGTGCCAGCAGTCACCGGGGGCGGGAGAAGCTTACTACAGATACGCAGTATTTT. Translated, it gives CASSHRGREKLTTDTQYF.